These T cell receptor beta chains were read from a single sample in a study of a mutant IDH1 vaccine in newly diagnosed glioma. Their recognized antigens are unknown. Sequencing was performed with immunoSEQ multiplex PCR; in TCRdb, only in-frame clones are kept and a portion is missing. The data show some 130,000 clones, around four fifths seen once. The sample here was PBMCs, taken from a glioma patient whose treatment included an IDH1 peptide vaccine. The receptors were gathered from a man aged 35 to 55 with glioma. Each CDR3 is given with its conserved first and last residue. A D gene is named only where the DNA matches it firmly. Expanded clones are given a class, and other clones once, few, many or no size at all.

clone_size	v_call	d_call	j_call	cdr3_aa	cdr3_nt
.	TRBV4-3	TRBD1	TRBJ2-5	CASSQGGTGVGKETQYF	TGCGCCAGCAGCCAAGGGGGGACAGGGGTGGGGAAAGAGACCCAGTACTTC
.	TRBV7-8	TRBD2	TRBJ2-7	CASSLVIAGLPYEQYF	TGTGCCAGCAGCTTAGTAATAGCGGGCCTTCCCTACGAGCAGTACTTC
.	TRBV18	TRBD1	TRBJ2-5	CASSLRRDSQETQYF	TGTGCCAGCTCACTCAGAAGGGACAGTCAAGAGACCCAGTACTTC
.	TRBV27	TRBD2	TRBJ2-1	CASSRLAAYNEQFF	TGTGCCAGCAGCAGACTAGCGGCCTACAATGAGCAGTTCTTC
.	TRBV6-6	.	TRBJ1-5	CASSYSPQGYNQPQHF	TGTGCCAGCAGTTACTCCCCTCAGGGATACAATCAGCCCCAGCATTTT
.	TRBV18	.	TRBJ1-1	CASSPNPRRTEAFF	TGTGCCAGCTCACCAAACCCCCGGCGAACTGAAGCTTTCTTT
.	TRBV4-2	.	TRBJ1-4	CASSHRTNEKLFF	TGTGCCAGCAGCCATAGAACTAATGAAAAACTGTTTTTT
.	TRBV7-9	.	TRBJ2-2	CASSLGGLGGELFF	TGTGCCAGCAGCTTAGGGGGCCTTGGCGGGGAGCTGTTTTTT
few	TRBV2	TRBD2	TRBJ2-5	CATGLAAQGTQYF	TGTGCCACCGGACTAGCCGCGCAGGGGACCCAGTACTTC
few	TRBV4-2	.	TRBJ1-2	CASSQDRVNYGYTF	TGTGCCAGCAGCCAAGATAGGGTAAACTATGGCTACACCTTC
.	TRBV4-3	TRBD2	TRBJ2-3	CASSQEGVGTRVDTQYF	TGCGCCAGCAGCCAAGAAGGAGTGGGGACTAGGGTAGATACGCAGTATTTT
.	TRBV6-1	TRBD2	TRBJ2-3	CAGEGSGTDTQYF	TGTGCCGGGGAGGGTAGCGGGACAGATACGCAGTATTTT
.	TRBV7-2	TRBD1	TRBJ2-7	CASSRRQGAVEQYF	TGTGCCAGCAGCCGACGACAGGGGGCGGTCGAGCAGTACTTC
.	TRBV29-1	TRBD1	TRBJ1-5	CSVGQGGDQPQHF	TGCAGCGTTGGACAGGGGGGCGATCAGCCCCAGCATTTT
.	TRBV11-2	.	TRBJ2-2	CASSLGPFMNTGELFF	TGTGCCAGCAGCTTAGGGCCGTTCATGAACACCGGGGAGCTGTTTTTT
.	TRBV7-9	.	TRBJ1-5	CASSPVGNQPQHF	TGTGCCAGCAGCCCAGTCGGCAATCAGCCCCAGCATTTT
once	TRBV13	.	TRBJ2-7	CASSLAGISYEQYF	TGTGCCAGCAGCTTAGCGGGGATATCTTATGAGCAGTACTTC
.	TRBV25-1	TRBD2	TRBJ2-6	CASSQRGSGANVLTF	TGTGCCAGCAGTCAGCGGGGCTCTGGGGCCAACGTCCTGACTTTC
.	TRBV30	.	TRBJ2-1	CAWSVGLVGEQFF	TGTGCCTGGAGTGTCGGGCTAGTTGGTGAGCAGTTCTTC
.	TRBV5-1	TRBD1	TRBJ2-1	CASSLGDRVGNEQFF	TGCGCCAGCAGCCTAGGGGACAGGGTGGGCAATGAGCAGTTCTTC
few	TRBV10-3	.	TRBJ2-1	CAISVQDNEQFF	TGTGCCATCAGTGTGCAAGACAATGAGCAGTTCTTC
.	TRBV4-3	.	TRBJ2-4	CASSPFRPGSRGNIQYF	TGCGCCAGCAGCCCCTTTCGACCTGGGTCACGGGGAAACATTCAGTACTTC
few	TRBV7-2	.	TRBJ2-2	CASSSSLYGGELFF	TGTGCCAGCAGCTCCAGCCTTTATGGCGGGGAGCTGTTTTTT
.	TRBV7-3	TRBD1	TRBJ2-7	CASSPVGTGPRDEQYF	TGTGCCAGCAGCCCAGTAGGGACAGGGCCTAGAGACGAGCAGTACTTC
.	TRBV6-5	.	TRBJ1-1	CASSYSGRDAFF	TGTGCCAGCAGTTACTCGGGGCGCGATGCTTTCTTT
.	TRBV9	.	TRBJ2-7	CASSATGFSYEQYF	TGTGCCAGCAGCGCCACAGGTTTTTCCTACGAGCAGTACTTC
.	TRBV30	.	TRBJ1-6	CAWSQGRPSSPLHF	TGTGCCTGGAGCCAGGGACGGCCTTCGTCACCCCTCCACTTT
.	TRBV13	.	TRBJ1-2	CASNAGPYGYTF	TGTGCCAGCAATGCAGGACCATATGGCTACACCTTC
.	TRBV25-1	TRBD2	TRBJ2-1	CASSRTSSRNEQFF	TGTGCCAGCAGTAGGACTAGCAGTCGCAATGAGCAGTTCTTC
.	TRBV18	.	TRBJ2-6	CASSPLSGAGANVLTF	TGTGCCAGCTCACCACTCTCAGGGGCTGGGGCCAACGTCCTGACTTTC
few	TRBV5-4	.	TRBJ2-3	CASSFSRGSTGTDTQYF	TGTGCCAGCAGCTTCTCCCGTGGTAGCACGGGCACAGATACGCAGTATTTT
.	TRBV30	.	TRBJ1-2	CAWTRGRGPNYGYTF	TGTGCCTGGACCCGAGGCAGGGGACCAAACTATGGCTACACCTTC
.	TRBV7-2	TRBD1	TRBJ2-7	CASSLRTGRNEQYF	TGTGCCAGCAGCTTAAGGACAGGGAGAAACGAGCAGTACTTC
.	TRBV1	.	TRBJ2-1	CTSRETSGGYNEQFF	TGCACCAGCAGGGAGACTAGCGGGGGCTACAATGAGCAGTTCTTC
.	TRBV4-3	.	TRBJ2-7	CASSQVAGGYEQYF	TGCGCCAGCAGCCAAGTAGCCGGGGGCTACGAGCAGTACTTC
.	TRBV18	TRBD1	TRBJ1-1	CASSPGQGNTEAFF	TGTGCCAGCTCGCCGGGACAGGGGAACACTGAAGCTTTCTTT
.	TRBV10-3	.	TRBJ2-5	CAINGGEQETQYF	TGTGCCATCAATGGGGGAGAGCAAGAGACCCAGTACTTC
.	TRBV7-8	.	TRBJ2-1	CASSLESRGSYNEQFF	TGTGCCAGCAGCTTAGAATCTAGAGGCTCCTACAATGAGCAGTTCTTC
.	TRBV10-3	.	TRBJ2-1	CAGGGSNEQFF	TGTGCCGGCGGTGGTTCCAATGAGCAGTTCTTC
.	TRBV6-5	.	TRBJ2-7	CASSYQKEQYF	TGTGCCAGCAGTTACCAAAAAGAGCAGTACTTC
.	TRBV30	.	TRBJ1-2	CAWSVQFGVEGYTF	TGTGCCTGGAGTGTACAGTTCGGGGTCGAAGGCTACACCTTC
.	TRBV19	.	TRBJ2-3	CASSIARATDTQYF	TGTGCCAGTAGTATAGCCAGGGCCACAGATACGCAGTATTTT
.	TRBV12-5	.	TRBJ1-5	CASGLVGGNQPQHF	TGTGCTAGTGGTTTGGTGGGGGGGAATCAGCCCCAGCATTTT
few	TRBV19	.	TRBJ2-7	CATGTSYEQYF	TGTGCCACCGGGACCTCCTACGAGCAGTACTTC